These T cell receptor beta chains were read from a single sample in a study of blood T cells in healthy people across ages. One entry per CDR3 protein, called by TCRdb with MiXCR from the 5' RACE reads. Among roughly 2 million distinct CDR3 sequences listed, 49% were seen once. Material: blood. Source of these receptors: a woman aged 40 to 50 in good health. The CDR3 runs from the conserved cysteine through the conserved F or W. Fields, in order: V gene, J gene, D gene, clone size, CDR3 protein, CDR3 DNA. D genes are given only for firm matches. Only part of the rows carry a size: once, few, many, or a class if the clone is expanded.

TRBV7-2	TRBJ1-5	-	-	CASSPWVREGNQPQHF	TGTGCCAGCAGCCCCTGGGTTCGGGAGGGCAATCAGCCCCAGCATTTT
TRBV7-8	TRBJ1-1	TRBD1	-	CASSLVGQGIMNTEAFF	TGTGCCAGCAGCTTAGTAGGACAGGGAATAATGAACACTGAAGCTTTCTTT
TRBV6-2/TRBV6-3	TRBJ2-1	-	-	CASSNRAGEYEQFF	TGTGCCAGCAGTAACCGCGCTGGGGAGTATGAGCAGTTCTTC
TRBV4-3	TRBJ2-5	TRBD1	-	CASSQAQTGVGETQYF	TGCGCCAGCAGCCAGGCTCAGACAGGGGTCGGGGAGACCCAGTACTTC
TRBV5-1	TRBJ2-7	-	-	CASSFGGVSSYEQYF	TGCGCCAGCAGCTTTGGAGGGGTCTCCTCCTACGAGCAGTACTTC
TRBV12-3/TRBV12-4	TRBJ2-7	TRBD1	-	CAGGLTGGSEQYF	TGTGCCGGGGGCCTTACAGGGGGAAGCGAGCAGTACTTC
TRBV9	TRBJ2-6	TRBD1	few	CASTPKTGGEFSGANVLTF	TGTGCCAGCACCCCAAAAACAGGGGGCGAATTCTCTGGGGCCAACGTCCTGACTTTC
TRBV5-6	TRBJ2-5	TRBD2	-	CASSQAWGLAGKETQYF	TGTGCCAGCAGCCAGGCCTGGGGACTAGCGGGAAAAGAGACCCAGTACTTC
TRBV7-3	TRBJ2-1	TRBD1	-	CASSLRQGVQETQFF	TGTGCCAGCAGCTTAAGACAGGGGGTTCAAGAGACCCAGTTCTTC
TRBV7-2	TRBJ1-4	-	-	CASSPDRPTGEKLFF	TGTGCCAGCAGCCCTGACCGACCAACGGGTGAAAAACTGTTTTTT
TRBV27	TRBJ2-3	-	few	CASRDLTDTQYF	TGTGCCAGCAGGGACCTAACAGATACGCAGTATTTT
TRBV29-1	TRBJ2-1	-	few	CSVVRRAVGSYNEQFF	TGCAGCGTGGTCCGTCGAGCCGTAGGTTCCTACAATGAGCAGTTCTTC
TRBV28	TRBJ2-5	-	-	CASSLLASRWMGETQYF	TGTGCCAGCAGTTTATTGGCTAGTCGGTGGATGGGAGAGACCCAGTACTTC
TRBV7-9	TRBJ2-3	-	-	CASSLEGRTTSTDTQYF	TGTGCCAGCAGCTTAGAGGGCAGAACTACTAGCACAGATACGCAGTATTTT
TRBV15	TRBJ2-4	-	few	CATSRVFRAEDIQYF	TGTGCCACCAGCAGAGTTTTCAGGGCTGAGGACATTCAGTACTTC
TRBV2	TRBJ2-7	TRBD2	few	CASSGSTGTSGYNEQYF	TGTGCCAGCAGTGGGTCGACCGGGACTAGCGGTTACAATGAGCAGTACTTC
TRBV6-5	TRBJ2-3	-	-	CASSPNLANTDTQYF	TGTGCCAGCAGCCCGAATCTAGCTAACACAGATACGCAGTATTTT
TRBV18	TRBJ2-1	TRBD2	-	CASSPATGGRKNEQFF	TGTGCCAGCTCACCAGCTACGGGGGGGCGCAAAAATGAGCAGTTCTTC
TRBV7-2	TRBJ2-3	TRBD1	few	CASTNRGRGTDTQYF	TGTGCCAGCACCAACAGGGGGCGCGGCACAGATACGCAGTATTTT
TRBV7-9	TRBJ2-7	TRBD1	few	CASSSDRFYEQYF	TGTGCCAGCAGCTCGGACAGGTTCTACGAGCAGTACTTC
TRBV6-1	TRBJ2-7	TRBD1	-	CASTIEGTGVYNEQYF	TGTGCCAGCACCATAGAGGGGACAGGGGTCTACAATGAGCAGTACTTC
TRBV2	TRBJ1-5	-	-	CASSGNGNSNQPQHF	TGTGCCAGCAGTGGGAACGGAAATAGCAATCAGCCCCAGCATTTT
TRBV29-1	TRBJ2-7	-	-	CSADLGGQIYNEQYF	TGCAGCGCGGATCTAGGCGGACAGATCTACAATGAGCAGTACTTC
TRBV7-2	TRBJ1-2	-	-	CASSLGHGQRYYGYTF	TGTGCCAGCAGCCTAGGCCATGGACAGCGGTACTATGGCTACACCTTC
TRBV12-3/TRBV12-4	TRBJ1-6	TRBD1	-	CASSPRQGRDSPLHF	TGTGCCAGCAGTCCGAGACAGGGGCGCGATTCACCCCTCCACTTT
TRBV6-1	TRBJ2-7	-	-	CASSEVQEAREQYF	TGTGCCAGCAGTGAAGTACAGGAGGCCCGCGAGCAGTACTTC
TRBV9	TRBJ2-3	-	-	CASSVGVTTDTQYF	TGTGCCAGCAGCGTAGGGGTCACCACAGATACGCAGTATTTT
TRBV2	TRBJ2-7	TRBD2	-	CASAGGNLHEQYF	TGTGCCAGCGCGGGGGGTAACCTGCACGAGCAGTACTTC
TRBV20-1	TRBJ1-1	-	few	CSASPSTEAFF	TGCAGTGCTAGCCCTAGCACTGAAGCTTTCTTT
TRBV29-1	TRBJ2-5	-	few	CSGARAQETQYF	TGCAGCGGAGCGAGGGCCCAAGAGACCCAGTACTTC
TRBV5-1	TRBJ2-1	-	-	CASSLGQQYEQFF	TGCGCCAGCAGCTTGGGACAGCAGTACGAGCAGTTCTTC
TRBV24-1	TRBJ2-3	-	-	CATSASRGPFPDTQYF	TGTGCCACCAGTGCTTCGCGGGGGCCGTTCCCAGATACGCAGTATTTT
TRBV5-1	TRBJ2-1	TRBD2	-	CASSSIGTSGGAYNEQFF	TGCGCCAGCAGCTCAATCGGGACTAGCGGGGGGGCCTACAATGAGCAGTTCTTC
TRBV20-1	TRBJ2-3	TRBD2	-	CSARGLAGGHTDTQYF	TGCAGTGCTAGGGGACTAGCGGGGGGACACACAGATACGCAGTATTTT
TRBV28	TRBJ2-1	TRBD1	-	CASSPRGTAKYKEQFF	TGTGCCAGCAGCCCCAGGGGGACAGCTAAGTACAAGGAGCAGTTCTTC
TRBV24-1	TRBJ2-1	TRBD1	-	CATSEGDRYNEQFF	TGTGCCACCAGTGAAGGGGACAGATACAATGAGCAGTTCTTC
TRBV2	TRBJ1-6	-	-	CASSADRVANSPLHF	TGTGCCAGCAGCGCTGACCGGGTGGCTAATTCACCCCTCCACTTT
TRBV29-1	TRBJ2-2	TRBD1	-	CSVGGGQGRTGELFF	TGCAGCGTTGGGGGGGGACAGGGAAGAACCGGGGAGCTGTTTTTT
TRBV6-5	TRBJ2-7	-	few	CASSYNRYEQYF	TGTGCCAGCAGTTACAACAGATACGAGCAGTACTTC
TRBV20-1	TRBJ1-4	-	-	CSARPAEEEKLFF	TGCAGTGCTAGACCAGCAGAGGAAGAAAAACTGTTTTTT
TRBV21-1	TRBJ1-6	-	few	CASSKYPSQHPYNSPLHF	TGTGCCAGCAGCAAATATCCTTCCCAGCATCCCTATAATTCACCCCTCCACTTT
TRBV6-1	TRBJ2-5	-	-	CASKTRDSGGEQYF	TGTGCCAGTAAGACAAGGGACAGCGGGGGTGAGCAGTACTTC
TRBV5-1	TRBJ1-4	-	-	CASSLDARSNEKLFF	TGCGCCAGCAGCTTGGATGCCAGGTCTAATGAAAAACTGTTTTTT
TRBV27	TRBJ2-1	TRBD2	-	CASSPLAGEKHNEQFF	TGTGCCAGCAGCCCTCTAGCGGGGGAAAAACACAATGAGCAGTTCTTC
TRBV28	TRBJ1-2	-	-	CALGRDYGYTF	TGTGCCCTGGGAAGGGACTATGGCTACACCTTC
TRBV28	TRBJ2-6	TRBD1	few	CATGQASGANVLTF	TGTGCCACCGGACAGGCCTCTGGGGCCAACGTCCTGACTTTC
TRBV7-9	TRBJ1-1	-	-	CASSLARWGNTEAFF	TGTGCCAGCAGCTTAGCCCGATGGGGGAACACTGAAGCTTTCTTT
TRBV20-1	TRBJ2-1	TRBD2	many	CSARDRGGGAIYNEQFF	TGCAGTGCTAGAGATCGGGGCGGGGGGGCAATCTACAATGAGCAGTTCTTC
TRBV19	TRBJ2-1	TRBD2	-	CASSITSGSYIEQFF	TGTGCCAGTAGTATTACTAGCGGATCCTACATTGAGCAGTTCTTC
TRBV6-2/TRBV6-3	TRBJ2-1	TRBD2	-	CASSIGLAAKETQFF	TGTGCCAGCAGTATCGGACTAGCGGCAAAAGAGACCCAGTTCTTC
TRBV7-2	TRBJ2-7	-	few	CASSLALGGFYEQYF	TGTGCCAGCAGCTTAGCGCTCGGCGGGTTTTACGAGCAGTACTTC
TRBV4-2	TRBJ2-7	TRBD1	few	CASSQGGDRAHEQYF	TGTGCCAGCAGCCAAGGCGGCGACAGGGCCCACGAGCAGTACTTC
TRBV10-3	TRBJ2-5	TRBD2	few	CAISDSSGERETQYF	TGTGCCATCAGTGATAGTAGCGGGGAACGGGAGACCCAGTACTTC
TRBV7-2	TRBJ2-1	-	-	CASSFGQNEQFF	TGTGCCAGCAGCTTTGGGCAAAATGAGCAGTTCTTC
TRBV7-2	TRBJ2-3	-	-	CASSFVGGPTDTQYF	TGTGCCAGCAGCTTTGTCGGGGGCCCCACAGATACGCAGTATTTT